Following are 13 T cell receptor beta chains from one sample sequenced in a study of OX40 agonist ivuxolimab in advanced cancers. The data were produced by immunoSEQ multiplex PCR, yet TCRdb's version contains in-frame clones alone and is incomplete. The repertoire holds under 20,000 clones, with roughly nine tenths as singletons. Sample: CD4+ or CD8+ T cells sorted from blood, taken in a trial of the OX40 agonist ivuxolimab. These receptors all stem from an adult with an advanced solid tumor such as melanoma, head and neck, liver or kidney cancer.

Details on this clone: A junction boundary mismatches the germline segment, possibly from a read error. The V call is TRBV7-2, the J call TRBJ2-2; tentatively, D is TRBD1 (5 bases). Germline-derived CDR1 and CDR2 are SGHTA and FQGNSA. There are 16 residues in the CDR3. DNA of the CDR3: TGTGCCAGCAGTTTAGGGGTAGCTGCGAACACCGGGGAGCTGTTTTTT. This codes for CASSLGVAANTGELFF. The full variable domain, rest sourced from reference TRBV7-2 and TRBJ2-2, is GAGVSQSPSNKVTEKGKDVELRCDPISGHTALYWYRQSLGQGLEFLIYFQGNSAPDKSGLPSDRFSAERTGGSVSTLTIQRTQQEDSAVYLCASSLGVAANTGELFFGEGSRLTVL.

This clone was found once. The chain has TRBV7-3 and TRBJ2-3, with 8 nucleotides matching TRBD2. The CDR3 is 14 amino acids. In germline, CDR1 is SGHTA, CDR2 FQGTGA. The ends lost 5 bases at V and 6 bases at J; junction bases unmatched: 7. The CDR3 loop is CASSPGLASDTQYF. The CDR3, as DNA: TGTGCCAGCAGCCCCGGACTAGCTTCGGATACGCAGTATTTT.

The rearrangement links TRBV7-9 to TRBJ2-7; 9 nucleotides match TRBD1. Trimming at V came to 5 bases and at J to 4 bases, leaving 3 bases not matched to a gene. In germline, CDR1 is SEHNR, CDR2 FQNEAQ (reference sequence). The CDR3 runs to 13 residues. The CDR3 sequence: CASSGDRAYEQYF. The DNA of the CDR3 is TGTGCCAGCAGCGGGGACAGGGCTTACGAGCAGTACTTC.

This clone was observed a handful of times. The chain recombines TRBV5-1 with TRBJ2-6; D gene unclear. The CDR3 length is 14 residues. V was shortened by 3 bases and J by 2 bases, with 6 bases between the two germline ends. CDR1 and CDR2 (germline): SGHRS, YFSETQ. CDR3 sequence reads: CASSSDPGANVLTF. The CDR3 bases are TGCGCCAGCAGCTCCGATCCTGGGGCCAACGTCCTGACTTTC.

The genes are TRBV19 and TRBJ2-5, with D perhaps TRBD1 or TRBD2 (5 bases each). Trimming pared 3 bases from V and 1 base from J, leaving 9 bases between. CDR3 length: 14 residues. The germline gives CDR1 LNHDA, CDR2 SQIVND (reference sequence). Here the CDR3 reads CASSINGGQETQYF. The CDR3 DNA reads TGTGCCAGTAGTATCAATGGGGGCCAAGAGACCCAGTACTTC.

The chain is built from TRBV6-1 and TRBJ2-3; D remains unclear. The germline V and J ends were trimmed by 4 bases and 0 bases, with 11 bases remaining between them. This CDR3 is 15 amino acids long. The V gene's germline CDR1 is MNHNS and CDR2 SASEGT. The CDR3 here is CASSGAGSSTDTQYF. CDR3 DNA sequence: TGTGCCAGCAGTGGAGCAGGATCTAGCACAGATACGCAGTATTTT.

Remarks on this clone: At one end, the junction sequence differs from germline, possibly due to a read error. The V gene is TRBV19, the J gene TRBJ2-1, with TRBD2 identical over 11 bases. The CDR3 has 16 amino acids. In germline, CDR1 is LNHDA, CDR2 SQIVND (reference sequence). CDR3 DNA sequence: TGTGCCAGTAGAGATCTAGCGGGAGGCTCCGACAATGAGCAGTTCTTC. It encodes CASRDLAGGSDNEQFF.

The chain employs TRBV6-5 and TRBJ2-2, with 10 bases matching TRBD1. Germline V gene sequence: CDR1 MNHEY, CDR2 SVGAGI. The CDR3 contains 15 residues. Unmatched junction bases numbered 3, after V lost 6 bases and J lost 2 bases. CDR3 DNA sequence: TGTGCCAGCAGGAAGACAGGGGGCAACACCGGGGAGCTGTTTTTT. This sequence encodes CASRKTGGNTGELFF.

The chain is built from TRBV27 and TRBJ1-1; no firm D call. Trimming removed 2 bases from V and 0 bases from J, with 10 bases in between. The CDR3 is 15 amino acids. Looked up from germline, CDR1 is MNHEY and CDR2 is SMNVEV (reference sequence). In DNA form, the CDR3 reads TGTGCCAGCAGTTTAACCCCTGGAATGAACACTGAAGCTTTCTTT. Its protein is CASSLTPGMNTEAFF.

CDR3 region: CAISPGVGYNEQFF. The CDR3 region has the DNA TGTGCCATCAGCCCGGGAGTCGGGTACAATGAGCAGTTCTTC. The genes are TRBV10-3 and TRBJ2-1, with D possibly being TRBD2 (6 bases). From germline, CDR1 is ENHRY and CDR2 SYGVKD. Trimming shortened V by 6 bases and J by 4 bases, and 13 bases separated the two germline ends. CDR3 length equals 14 residues.

The rearrangement links TRBV30 to TRBJ2-3; 12 bases are a match to TRBD2. Losses at the gene ends were 6 bases for V and 3 bases for J; bases not matched to a gene: 10. CDR3 size: 16 residues. The germline V gene has CDR1 GTSNPN and CDR2 SVGIG (reference sequence). CDR3 sequence: CACTTPGTSGTDTQYF. The CDR3 nucleotides read TGTGCCTGCACCACACCGGGGACTAGCGGGACAGATACGCAGTATTTT.

This clone was counted a few times. CDR3 in DNA: TGTGCCAGCAGCGTAGGTCGTGATACGCAGTATTTT. As protein: CASSVGRDTQYF. The rearrangement links TRBV9 to TRBJ2-3, with D uncertain. In germline, CDR1 is SGDLS, CDR2 YYNGEE. V was pared by 0 bases and J by 6 bases, with 5 bases between. The CDR3 is 12 amino acids.

Only a few counts were recorded for this clone. The chain carries TRBV27 and TRBJ1-1, with D unresolved. Germline V gene lookup returns CDR1 MNHEY and CDR2 SMNVEV (reference sequence). The V end lost 4 bases, the J end lost 2 bases, and 11 bases lay between the germline ends. The CDR3 sequence is 14 residues long. CDR3 sequence (DNA): TGTGCCAGCAGTTCCCCGACGGTAAACACTGAAGCTTTCTTT. This codes for CASSSPTVNTEAFF.